What follows is one T cell receptor (beta chain) and its context. Its binding antigen is unknown. Because the CDR3 is missing its conserved closing phenylalanine or tryptophan, this is likely a read error. This specimen's treatment or condition label, per the study, means: roughly 10-day PBMC culture with coronavirus spike peptide pools or control peptides (ViraFEST assay). The study used the ViraFEST assay, which expanded antigen-specific T cells with peptide pools and then identified expanded clonotypes by TCR sequencing. The convalescent patients' positive SARS-CoV-2 PCR tests fell between March and December 2020, which was before the Alpha, Beta and Delta variants emerged in the United States. PBMCs were cultured at 1.5 million to 2 million per well in IMDM supplemented with approximately 5% human AB serum and 10 IU/ml IL-2, with around 10 ug/ml peptide pools added. Half of the culture medium was replaced with fresh IL-2-containing medium on days 3 and 7. After approximately 11 days of culture, CD4+ T cells were isolated by negative selection with the EasySep CD4+ T cell isolation kit. Ficoll-Paque Plus gradient centrifugation was used to isolate PBMCs from whole blood, and the isolated PBMCs were then either used fresh or cryopreserved at -140C. Culture conditions were generally each tested in triplicate wells.

This entry comes from a study of vaccination and CD4 T cells after COVID-19 (dated by TCRdb to between 2021 and 2024). As for the study more broadly: Convalescent patients had a positive SARS-CoV-2 result on nasal swab PCR, and of these patients, nine had mild disease and one had severe disease. In ten to eleven COVID-19 convalescent patients and a few infection-naive healthy vaccine recipients, the spike-specific CD4+ TCR repertoire before mRNA vaccination was compared with the repertoire after mRNA vaccination. The convalescent cohort included six males and four females, with two Hispanic individuals, seven Caucasians, two Asians and one multiracial person. Post-vaccine blood samples were obtained a median of around 74 days after the second vaccine dose, with a range of 14 to 241 days. Control cultures received a CEFX viral epitope pool as the positive control, an HIV-1 Nef peptide pool as the negative control, or no peptide. Post-COVID blood samples were collected from convalescent patients a median of about 92 days after diagnosis, with a range of about 30 to 180 days. Each participant got two doses of either the Pfizer-BioNTech BNT162b2 vaccine (n=8) or the Moderna mRNA-1273 vaccine (n=2). For stimulating the cultures, overlapping spike peptide pools were used, derived from SARS-CoV-2 as well as from the common cold coronaviruses HCoV-NL63, HCoV-OC43 and HCoV-229E.

The CDR3 is 18 residues long, ends included. Only the CDR3 region is kept as DNA, spanning 54 bases read in frame from base 1. V ends up 6 bases short and J 0 bases short, with an unmatched junction base count of 10. Study-wide findings and limitations: In convalescent patients, a median roughly 85% of post-vaccine SARS-CoV-2-reactive clones were detected only after vaccination, suggesting vaccine-specific priming. The median count of SARS-CoV-2-reactive clonotypes went up from approximately 20 after infection to approximately 40 after vaccination, although the change was not significant. Nearly all vaccine-specific clones in convalescent patients (304 of 307) were mono-reactive for SARS-CoV-2 spike rather than cross-reactive with common cold coronaviruses. Only a relatively small number of convalescent patients were included in the study, and early timepoints following natural infection were not analyzed.

To prepare the library, PCR was applied. TCR sequencing of DNA from cultured CD4+ T cells used the Oncomine TCR Beta short-read assay at the Johns Hopkins FTIC core. The QIAamp micro DNA kit was used to extract genomic DNA from the cultured CD4+ T cells. Oncomine TCR Beta libraries from cultured CD4+ T cells were pooled using unique dual indexes and sequenced on an Illumina iSeq 100. In the authors' own workflow: Non-productive sequences were removed, and CDR3s not starting with C, not ending with F or W, or shorter than 7 amino acids were discarded. The MANAFEST web application was used to identify antigen-specific clonotypes by comparing peptide-stimulated wells against reference wells and other culture wells. For a clone to be called positive, the clone needed an FDR below 0.05, an odds ratio above 5, and a productive frequency above 0.1% in at least two of three replicate wells. A clonotype counted as cross-reactive if it showed significant expansion both in the SARS-CoV-2 spike wells and in at least one common cold coronavirus spike condition. Using R version 3.6.1, CDR3 homology was evaluated through Levenshtein distances (stringdist) along with unrooted phylogenetic trees (ape). The public reads were reprocessed in TCRdb via fastp at Q25 and MiXCR, keeping in-frame beta chains. Entries that share a CDR3 protein sequence are merged under the most common genes and DNA. The V and J calls and clone size come from TCRdb's table, not from the authors' own analysis. This sample gives several thousand distinct CDR3 sequences in total; roughly 60% of them show up just once. About 20% of the sample is taken by the ten largest.

The sample comprised CD4+ T cells from blood, cultured in vitro. The V and J segments used are TRBV12-3 or TRBV12-4 and TRBJ1-6; TRBD1 matches 8 bases in the middle. This clonotype was sampled from a human donor who had recovered from COVID-19. The CDR3 reads as follows: CASSRTGFGSSYNSPLHI. The DNA sequence is given as TGTGCCAGCAGCCGGACAGGGTTTGGTAGCTCCTATAATTCACCCCTCCACATT.